The clone carrying this T cell receptor (beta chain) was seen ten or more times. The antigen is not known. Data came from immunoSEQ multiplex PCR; TCRdb stores just in-frame clones and leaves some out. The sample comprises 550,000 to 800,000 clones, around 74% of which are singletons, and 1.7% rests with the top ten. V was clipped by 6 bases and J by 4 bases; unmatched bases: 4. This CDR3 is built from 15 residues. Looked up from germline, CDR1 is MNHEY and CDR2 is SMNVEV (reference sequence). These data come from a study of shared clonotypes between healthy human individuals. Study-level findings and limits: With a few donors compared, 4.5% to 6.5% of naive CD4 clonotypes were shared. A small donor pool kept down the genetic and exposure-history diversity that was represented. Rarefaction showed that sequencing of sorted subsets was incomplete (despite large depth). Sequencing depth was a factor that was expected to affect clonotype sharing among donors.

The TCR was taken from a woman under 40 in good health. This chain connects TRBV27 to TRBJ2-5; TRBD2 matches at 14 bases. The sample was memory CD4+ T cells sorted from blood. Subset described: CD45RA-negative fraction. CDR3 in amino acids: CASSRGLAGGETQYF. CDR3 bases: TGTGCCAGCAGCCGTGGACTAGCGGGGGGAGAGACCCAGTACTTC.